A single sample gave rise to the 8 T cell receptor beta chains below, sequenced in a study of blood T cells in healthy people across ages. The second PCR ran roughly 6 to 11 cycles with a sample-barcoded 5' primer and J-beta primers. Each CDR3 protein gets one entry after TCRdb re-called the 5' RACE reads with MiXCR. The data contain about 580,000 distinct CDR3 sequences, about 45% of them seen just once; the ten biggest clones take up under 30%. The sequenced sample was blood. The source of these receptors is an older man in good health.

This clonotype was picked up a small number of times. This chain links TRBV7-2 with TRBJ2-7; 11 bases are shared with TRBD2. V shed 3 bases, J shed 3 bases, and the junction held 4 bases outside the gene matches. CDR3 length equals 15 residues. The germline V gene encodes CDR1 SGHTA and CDR2 FQGNSA. CDR3 protein: CASSFGTSGNYEQYF. The CDR3 bases are TGTGCCAGCAGCTTTGGGACTAGCGGAAACTACGAGCAGTACTTC.

There are a few counts of this clonotype. This sequence joins TRBV14 and TRBJ2-1; D is possibly TRBD1 or TRBD2 (5 bases each). The CDR3 is made up of 14 amino acids. V lost 5 bases, J lost 4 bases, and 12 bases lay in between. The V gene's germline CDR1 is SGHDN and CDR2 FVKESK. The CDR3 DNA reads TGTGCCAGCAGCAACCGGGACGGGTACAATGAGCAGTTCTTC. Its protein product is CASSNRDGYNEQFF.

The rearrangement joins TRBV4-1 to TRBJ2-7, with a possible D match to TRBD2 (5 bases). The CDR3 totals 14 residues. Germline V gives CDR1 MGHRA, CDR2 YSYEKL. V gave up 1 base and J gave up 0 bases, with 7 bases separating them. CDR3 loop: CASSQGGYSYEQYF. Written as DNA, the CDR3 is TGCGCCAGCAGCCAAGGAGGGTACTCCTACGAGCAGTACTTC.

The V call is TRBV6-5, the J call TRBJ2-5; D gene unclear. CDR3 length equals 15 residues. Germline V gives CDR1 MNHEY, CDR2 SVGAGI. V gave up 0 bases and J gave up 5 bases, with 13 bases separating them. Written as DNA, the CDR3 is TGTGCCAGCAGTTACTCCTTCGGATCCCCCGAGACCCAGTACTTC. Translating it yields CASSYSFGSPETQYF.

The chain is built from TRBV2 and TRBJ2-7; TRBD2 agrees at 16 bases. The germline V gene has CDR1 SNHLY and CDR2 FYNNEI. The V gene end was trimmed by 6 bases and the J gene end by 3 bases; junction bases not matched to a gene: 2. The length of the CDR3 is 15 residues. The CDR3 reads CASRGLAGGNYEQYF. The CDR3 DNA follows: TGTGCCAGCAGGGGACTAGCGGGGGGGAACTACGAGCAGTACTTC.

This clonotype appeared once. The chain couples TRBV13 to TRBJ2-1; 10 bases match TRBD1. Germline assignment: CDR1 PRHDT and CDR2 FYEKMQ (reference sequence). The J segment lost 13 bases and the V segment lost 5 bases, leaving 11 bases of the junction unmatched. This CDR3 region has 14 residues. This CDR3 reads CASSIRDRGGGQFF. The CDR3 bases are TGTGCCAGCAGCATCCGGGACAGGGGCGGGGGCCAGTTCTTC.

This clonotype turned up a few times. This sequence joins TRBV27 and TRBJ1-5; D is uncertain. Germline assignment: CDR1 MNHEY and CDR2 SMNVEV (reference sequence). V shed 8 bases and J shed 3 bases, with 14 bases lying between them. The CDR3 covers 14 residues. CDR3 sequence reads: CASRSSSFNQPQHF. CDR3 bases: TGTGCCAGCCGATCGAGCAGTTTCAATCAGCCCCAGCATTTT.

This chain connects TRBV20-1 to TRBJ2-4; TRBD1 is a possible D gene (5 bases). V was clipped by 4 bases and J by 7 bases, with 14 bases between them. The CDR3 sequence is 13 residues long. Germline-derived CDR1 and CDR2 are DFQATT and SNEGSKA (reference sequence). In DNA form, the CDR3 reads TGCAGTGCTACCCAGGGCGTCTTGAACATTCAGTACTTC. Amino acid sequence: CSATQGVLNIQYF.